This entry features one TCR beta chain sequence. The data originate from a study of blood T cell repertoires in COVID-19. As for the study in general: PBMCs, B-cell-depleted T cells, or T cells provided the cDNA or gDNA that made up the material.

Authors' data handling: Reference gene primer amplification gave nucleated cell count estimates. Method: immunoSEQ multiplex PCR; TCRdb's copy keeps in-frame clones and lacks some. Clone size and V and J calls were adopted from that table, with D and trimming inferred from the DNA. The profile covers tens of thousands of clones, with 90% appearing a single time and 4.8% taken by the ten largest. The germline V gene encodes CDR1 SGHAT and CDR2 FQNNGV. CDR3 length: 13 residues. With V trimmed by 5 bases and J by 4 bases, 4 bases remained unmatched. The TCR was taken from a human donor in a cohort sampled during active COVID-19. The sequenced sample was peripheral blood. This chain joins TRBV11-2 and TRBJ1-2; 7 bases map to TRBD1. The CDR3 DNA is TGTGCCAGCAGCCAGGGACAGAGCTATGGCTACACCTTC. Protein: CASSQGQSYGYTF.